The 6 T cell receptor beta chains below come from one sample, sequenced in a study of blood T cell repertoires in COVID-19. Measured with immunoSEQ multiplex PCR; TCRdb has only the in-frame clones, and not every one. This table holds about 220,000 clones, approximately 81% found once. The sequencing input was peripheral blood. Receptor source: a woman in her sixties or seventies who had recovered from COVID-19.

V gene TRBV12-3 or TRBV12-4 combines with J gene TRBJ2-1; TRBD2 agrees at 8 bases. The CDR3 spans 12 residues. With V trimmed by 7 bases and J by 7 bases, 3 bases remained unmatched. The CDR3 spells CASKGLENEQFF. DNA for the CDR3: TGTGCCAGCAAGGGACTAGAGAATGAGCAGTTCTTC.

The rearrangement joins TRBV19 to TRBJ1-6; 9 bases match TRBD1. V dropped 4 bases and J dropped 9; count of bases not matched to a gene: 7. Germline values: CDR1 LNHDA, CDR2 SQIVND (reference sequence). CDR3 length equals 15 residues. CDR3 bases: TGTGCCAGTAGTAACAGGGGGCTACAGGGTTCACCCCTCCACTTT. Translated: CASSNRGLQGSPLHF.

This clone was found once. This chain joins TRBV6-5 and TRBJ2-3, with TRBD2 identical over 8 bases. In germline, CDR1 is MNHEY, CDR2 SVGAGI. This CDR3 is built from 13 residues. The junction had 4 bases not matched to a gene; V was cut back by 7 bases and J by 4 bases. The CDR3 sequence is CASIGGASDTQYF. As DNA, the CDR3 is TGTGCCAGCATCGGGGGGGCTTCAGATACGCAGTATTTT.

In nucleotides, the CDR3 is TGTGCCAGCAGCCGACAGGGGGACAATGAGCAGTTCTTC. This translates into CASSRQGDNEQFF. The V call is TRBV7-2, the J call TRBJ2-1; 9 nucleotides match TRBD1. The length of the CDR3 is 13 residues. Germline-derived CDR1 and CDR2 are SGHTA and FQGNSA. Losses at the gene ends were 5 bases for V and 5 bases for J; bases not matched to a gene: 1. Full variable domain (rest looked up from reference TRBV7-2 and TRBJ2-1): GAGVSQSPSNKVTEKGKDVELRCDPISGHTALYWYRQSLGQGLEFLIYFQGNSAPDKSGLPSDRFSAERTGGSVSTLTIQRTQQEDSAVYLCASSRQGDNEQFFGPGTRLTVL.

The chain employs TRBV12-3 or TRBV12-4 and TRBJ1-2; D not certain. With 5 bases removed from V and 0 bases from J, the gap between germline ends came to 7 bases. CDR3 length: 13 amino acids. The CDR3 spells CASSHTANYGYTF. CDR3 in DNA: TGTGCCAGCAGTCACACAGCTAACTATGGCTACACCTTC.

This chain uses TRBV7-8 with TRBJ2-7, with D tentatively TRBD2 (5 bases). Germline assignment: CDR1 SGHVS and CDR2 FQNEAQ. The CDR3 runs to 15 residues. Trimming removed 5 bases from V and 2 bases from J, with 16 bases in between. The CDR3 DNA follows: TGTGCCAGCAGCCCCCTCGCGGGCTCCCCCTACGAGCAGTACTTC. Translation: CASSPLAGSPYEQYF.